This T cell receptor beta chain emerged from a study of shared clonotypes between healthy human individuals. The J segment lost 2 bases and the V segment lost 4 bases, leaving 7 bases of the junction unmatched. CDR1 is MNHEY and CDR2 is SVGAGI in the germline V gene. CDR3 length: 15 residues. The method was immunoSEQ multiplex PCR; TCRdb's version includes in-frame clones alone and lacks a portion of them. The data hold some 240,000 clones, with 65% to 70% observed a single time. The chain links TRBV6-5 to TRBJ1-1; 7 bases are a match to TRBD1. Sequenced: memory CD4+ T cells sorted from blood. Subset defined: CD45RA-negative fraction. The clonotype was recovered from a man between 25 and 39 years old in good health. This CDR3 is CASSFTGAANTEAFF. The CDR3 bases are TGTGCCAGCAGTTTTACAGGGGCAGCCAACACTGAAGCTTTCTTT.